One and the same sample provided the 7 T cell receptor beta chains below, sequenced in a study of blood T cells in healthy people across ages. Next came a second PCR, run for roughly 7 to 12 cycles, which used a sample-barcoded 5' primer along with a J-beta primer mix. From the 5' RACE reads, TCRdb called clonotypes with MiXCR, one entry per CDR3 protein. The table lists about 1,500,000 distinct CDR3 sequences, 28% of them singletons. The sample consisted of blood. Receptors originate from a woman aged 30 to 39 in good health.

A remark on this clonotype: The junction does not match germline at one end; this may be a read error. The rearrangement uses TRBV12-5 and TRBJ2-7; 11 bases fit TRBD1. CDR1 LGHNT and CDR2 FRNRAP come from the germline V gene. The CDR3 sequence is 14 residues long. This chain's CDR3 is CASGSGQGAYERYF. Here the CDR3 DNA reads TGTGCTAGTGGTTCCGGACAGGGGGCGTACGAGCGGTACTTC. Full variable domain (missing parts from reference TRBV12-5 and TRBJ2-7): DARVTQTPRHKVTEMGQEVTMRCQPILGHNTVFWYRQTMMQGLELLAYFRNRAPLDDSGMPKDRFSAEMPDATLATLKIQPSEPRDSAVYFCASGSGQGAYERYFGPGTRLTVT.

This rearrangement joins TRBV5-1 to TRBJ2-7; a possible D gene is TRBD1 (7 bases). The V gene lost 5 bases and the J gene lost 2 bases, with 14 bases spanning the gap. The germline V gene has CDR1 SGHRS and CDR2 YFSETQ. This CDR3 is 14 amino acids long. DNA for the CDR3: TGCGCCAGCAGACGGAGGGACAGCACCTACGAGCAGTACTTC. This encodes CASRRRDSTYEQYF.

J is TRBJ2-7 and V is TRBV12-5; perhaps TRBD2 as D (5 bases). CDR3 size: 13 residues. CDR1 is LGHNT, CDR2 FRNRAP, per germline. V dropped 7 bases and J dropped 5 bases, with 15 bases sitting between them. The CDR3 loop reads CASALATEDEQYF. In nucleotides, the CDR3 is TGTGCTAGTGCCCTAGCTACCGAGGACGAGCAGTACTTC.

This clonotype has just a few counts. The CDR3 is CSATTGASTDTQYF. The CDR3 bases are TGCAGTGCTACAACAGGCGCCAGCACAGATACGCAGTATTTT. The rearrangement links TRBV20-1 to TRBJ2-3, with D perhaps TRBD1 (5 bases). Germline CDR1 and CDR2: DFQATT and SNEGSKA (reference sequence). Between the trimmed V and J ends, which lost 4 bases and 0 bases, there was a span of 11 bases. The CDR3 is 14 residues long.

This clonotype has ten or more counts. The chain links TRBV7-9 to TRBJ2-7; D is possibly TRBD1 or TRBD2 (5 bases each). Trimming stripped 5 bases from V and 2 bases from J, with 13 bases between. Germline V lookup: CDR1 SEHNR, CDR2 FQNEAQ (reference sequence). This CDR3 comprises 14 residues. The CDR3 loop reads CASSPSGTPYEQYF. CDR3 nucleotide sequence: TGTGCCAGCAGCCCCTCCGGGACCCCCTACGAGCAGTACTTC.

Ten or more counts support this clonotype. The chain couples TRBV12-3 or TRBV12-4 to TRBJ1-2; D is undetermined. The ends were cut back, 3 bases at V and 0 bases at J, with 11 bases in the middle. The CDR3 has 15 residues. CDR3 DNA: TGTGCCAGCAGTTTTTCGGCGGGCGCTAACTATGGCTACACCTTC. It encodes CASSFSAGANYGYTF.

This clonotype was counted between two and nine times. The chain couples TRBV2 to TRBJ2-1, with TRBD2 matching over 10 bases. Trimming removed 7 bases from V and 0 bases from J; junction bases left unmatched: 3. CDR1 and CDR2 (germline): SNHLY, FYNNEI. The CDR3 has 15 amino acids. The DNA of the CDR3 is TGTGCCAGCATACCTAGCGGGGGCTCCTACAATGAGCAGTTCTTC. Translated, it gives CASIPSGGSYNEQFF. The whole variable domain, filled in from reference TRBV2 and TRBJ2-1, reads EPEVTQTPSHQVTQMGQEVILRCVPISNHLYFYWYRQILGQKVEFLVSFYNNEISEKSEIFDDQFSVERPDGSNFTLKIRSTKLEDSAMYFCASIPSGGSYNEQFFGPGTRLTVL.